This TCR beta chain derives from a study of blood T cells in healthy people across ages. Individuals who donated were healthy Caucasians from Russia aged 6 to 90. The CDR3 loop spans 15 amino acids. Germline V CDR1 and CDR2: MNHNY, SVGAGI (reference sequence). Primed by a sample-barcoded 5' primer and a J-beta primer mix, a second PCR proceeded for about 6 to 12 cycles. A single record per CDR3 protein comes from TCRdb applying MiXCR to the 5' RACE reads. The sample has about 650,000 distinct CDR3 sequences; under 65% are singletons. The material sequenced was blood. This TCR derives from a woman older than 75 in good health. V usage is TRBV6-6 and J usage is TRBJ2-4, with TRBD1 matching over 12 bases. Near its end, the DNA agrees better with TRBJ2-7, so the J call may be wrong. The CDR3 spells CASSQGTGGKYEQYF. The DNA of the CDR3 is TGTGCCAGCAGTCAAGGGACAGGGGGCAAGTACGAGCAGTACTTC.